The clone carrying this T cell receptor (beta chain) was counted ten times or more. Its target is unknown. The data belong to a study of T cells in Graves' hyperthyroidism and ophthalmopathy. The study's findings and limits: Stable hyperthyroidism was separated from ophthalmopathy by a model based on 13 V-J features.

CDR1 LGHNA and CDR2 YNFKEQ come from the germline V gene. The CDR3 totals 13 residues. V was cut by 2 bases and J by 6 bases, with 10 bases left in between. Criteria for exclusion of patients were uncontrolled infection, other autoimmune disease, pregnancy or lactation. Clinical symptoms, serum thyroxine and TRAb, thyroid ultrasound and orbital computed tomography together formed the diagnostic basis. Source material for PBMCs was 10 ml fresh peripheral blood. Regions amplified from RNA transcripts were the TCR beta CDR3 regions. HTBI primers were employed in a first-round RT-PCR of the TCR CDR3. TCRdb itself ran the multiplex PCR reads through MiXCR, one entry per CDR3 protein. The table includes 350,000 to 400,000 distinct CDR3 sequences, over 15% detected once.

The rearrangement uses TRBV4-2 and TRBJ1-2; perhaps TRBD1 as D (6 bases). The sequence was obtained from a woman aged 18 to 35 with Graves' hyperthyroidism. The source material was blood. The DNA of the CDR3 is TGTGCCAGCAGCCAAACAGGGCCGGATGGCTACACCTTC. This encodes CASSQTGPDGYTF.